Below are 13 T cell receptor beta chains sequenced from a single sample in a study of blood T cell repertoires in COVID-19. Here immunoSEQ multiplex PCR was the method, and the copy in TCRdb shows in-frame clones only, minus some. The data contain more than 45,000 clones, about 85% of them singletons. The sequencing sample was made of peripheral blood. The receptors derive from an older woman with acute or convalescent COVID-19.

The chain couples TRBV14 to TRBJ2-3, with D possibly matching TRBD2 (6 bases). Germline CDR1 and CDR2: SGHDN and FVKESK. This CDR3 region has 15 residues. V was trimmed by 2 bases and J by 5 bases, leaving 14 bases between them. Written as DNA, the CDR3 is TGTGCCAGCAGCCAATCGGCGGGGAGTTTAGATACGCAGTATTTT. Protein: CASSQSAGSLDTQYF.

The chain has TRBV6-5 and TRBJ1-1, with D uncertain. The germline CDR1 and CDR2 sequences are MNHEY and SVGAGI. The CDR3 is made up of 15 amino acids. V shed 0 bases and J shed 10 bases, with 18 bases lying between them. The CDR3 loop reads CASSYSTSGGSGAFF. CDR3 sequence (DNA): TGTGCCAGCAGTTACTCGACCTCGGGAGGGTCAGGAGCTTTCTTT.

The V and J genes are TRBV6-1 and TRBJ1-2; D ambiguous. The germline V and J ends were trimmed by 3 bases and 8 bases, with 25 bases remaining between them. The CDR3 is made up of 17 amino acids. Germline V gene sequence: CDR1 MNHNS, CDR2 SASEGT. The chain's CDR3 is CASSEKRVGQLRSGYTF. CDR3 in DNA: TGTGCCAGCAGTGAGAAGAGGGTCGGTCAGCTGAGAAGCGGCTACACCTTC.

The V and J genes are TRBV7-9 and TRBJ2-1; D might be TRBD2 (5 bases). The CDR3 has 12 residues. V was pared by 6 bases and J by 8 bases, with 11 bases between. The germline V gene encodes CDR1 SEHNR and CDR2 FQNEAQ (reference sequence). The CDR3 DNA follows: TGTGCCAGCAGACTAGGATGGGATGAGCAGTTCTTC. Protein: CASRLGWDEQFF.

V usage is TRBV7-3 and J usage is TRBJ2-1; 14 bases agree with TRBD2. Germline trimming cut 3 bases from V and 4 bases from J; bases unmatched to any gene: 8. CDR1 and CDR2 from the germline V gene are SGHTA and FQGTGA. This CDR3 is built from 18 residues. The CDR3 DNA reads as TGTGCCAGCAGCTTGCTTCCGGGACTAGCGGGAGAGTACAATGAGCAGTTCTTC. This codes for CASSLLPGLAGEYNEQFF.

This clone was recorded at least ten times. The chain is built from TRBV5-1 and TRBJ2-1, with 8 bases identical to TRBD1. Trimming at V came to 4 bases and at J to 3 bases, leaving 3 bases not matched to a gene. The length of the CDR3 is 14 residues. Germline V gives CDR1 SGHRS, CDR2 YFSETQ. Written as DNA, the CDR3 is TGCGCCAGCAGCCCGGACAGGGTCTACAATGAGCAGTTCTTC. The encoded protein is CASSPDRVYNEQFF.

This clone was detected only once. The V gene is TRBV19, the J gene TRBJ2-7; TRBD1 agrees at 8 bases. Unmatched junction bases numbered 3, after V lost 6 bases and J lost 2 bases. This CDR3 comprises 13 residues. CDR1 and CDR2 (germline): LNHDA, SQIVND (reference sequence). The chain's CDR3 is CASRGQETYEQYF. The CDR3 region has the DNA TGTGCCAGTAGGGGACAGGAGACCTACGAGCAGTACTTC.

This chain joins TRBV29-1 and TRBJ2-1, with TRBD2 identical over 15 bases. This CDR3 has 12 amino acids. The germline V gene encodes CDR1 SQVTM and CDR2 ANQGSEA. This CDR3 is CSPGLAGGEQFF. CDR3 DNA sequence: TGCAGTCCGGGACTAGCGGGAGGTGAGCAGTTCTTC.

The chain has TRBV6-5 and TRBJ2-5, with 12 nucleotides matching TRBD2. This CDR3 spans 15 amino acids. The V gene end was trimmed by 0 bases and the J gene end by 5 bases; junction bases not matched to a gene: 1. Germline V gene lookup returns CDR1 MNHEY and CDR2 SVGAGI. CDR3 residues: CASSYSTSGGETQYF. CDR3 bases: TGTGCCAGCAGTTACTCGACTAGCGGGGGTGAGACCCAGTACTTC.

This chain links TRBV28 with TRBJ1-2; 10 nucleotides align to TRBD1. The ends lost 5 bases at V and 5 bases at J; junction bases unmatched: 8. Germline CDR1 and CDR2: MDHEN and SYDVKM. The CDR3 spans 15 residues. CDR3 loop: CASSPGTGALYGYTF. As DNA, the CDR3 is TGTGCCAGCAGTCCTGGGACAGGGGCATTGTATGGCTACACCTTC.

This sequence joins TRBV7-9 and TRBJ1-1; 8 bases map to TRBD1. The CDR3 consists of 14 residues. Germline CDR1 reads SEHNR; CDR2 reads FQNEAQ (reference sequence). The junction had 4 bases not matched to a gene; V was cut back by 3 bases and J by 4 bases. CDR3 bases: TGTGCCAGCAGCTTTTACACAGGGGGCACTGAAGCTTTCTTT. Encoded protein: CASSFYTGGTEAFF.

The CDR3 DNA follows: TGTGCCAGCAGCCAAGACCAAACTAGCGGAGAGCAGTACTTC. The encoded protein is CASSQDQTSGEQYF. This sequence joins TRBV4-2 and TRBJ2-7; TRBD2 matches at 8 bases. The CDR3 is 14 amino acids. Germline V gives CDR1 LGHNA, CDR2 YNFKEQ. V trimming: 0 bases; J trimming: 7 bases; junction bases outside the gene matches: 5.

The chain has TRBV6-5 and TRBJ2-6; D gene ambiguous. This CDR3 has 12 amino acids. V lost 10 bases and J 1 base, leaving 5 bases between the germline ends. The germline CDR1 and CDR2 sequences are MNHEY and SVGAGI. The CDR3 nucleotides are TGTGCCACTACTTCTGGGGCCAACGTCCTGACTTTC. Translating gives CATTSGANVLTF.